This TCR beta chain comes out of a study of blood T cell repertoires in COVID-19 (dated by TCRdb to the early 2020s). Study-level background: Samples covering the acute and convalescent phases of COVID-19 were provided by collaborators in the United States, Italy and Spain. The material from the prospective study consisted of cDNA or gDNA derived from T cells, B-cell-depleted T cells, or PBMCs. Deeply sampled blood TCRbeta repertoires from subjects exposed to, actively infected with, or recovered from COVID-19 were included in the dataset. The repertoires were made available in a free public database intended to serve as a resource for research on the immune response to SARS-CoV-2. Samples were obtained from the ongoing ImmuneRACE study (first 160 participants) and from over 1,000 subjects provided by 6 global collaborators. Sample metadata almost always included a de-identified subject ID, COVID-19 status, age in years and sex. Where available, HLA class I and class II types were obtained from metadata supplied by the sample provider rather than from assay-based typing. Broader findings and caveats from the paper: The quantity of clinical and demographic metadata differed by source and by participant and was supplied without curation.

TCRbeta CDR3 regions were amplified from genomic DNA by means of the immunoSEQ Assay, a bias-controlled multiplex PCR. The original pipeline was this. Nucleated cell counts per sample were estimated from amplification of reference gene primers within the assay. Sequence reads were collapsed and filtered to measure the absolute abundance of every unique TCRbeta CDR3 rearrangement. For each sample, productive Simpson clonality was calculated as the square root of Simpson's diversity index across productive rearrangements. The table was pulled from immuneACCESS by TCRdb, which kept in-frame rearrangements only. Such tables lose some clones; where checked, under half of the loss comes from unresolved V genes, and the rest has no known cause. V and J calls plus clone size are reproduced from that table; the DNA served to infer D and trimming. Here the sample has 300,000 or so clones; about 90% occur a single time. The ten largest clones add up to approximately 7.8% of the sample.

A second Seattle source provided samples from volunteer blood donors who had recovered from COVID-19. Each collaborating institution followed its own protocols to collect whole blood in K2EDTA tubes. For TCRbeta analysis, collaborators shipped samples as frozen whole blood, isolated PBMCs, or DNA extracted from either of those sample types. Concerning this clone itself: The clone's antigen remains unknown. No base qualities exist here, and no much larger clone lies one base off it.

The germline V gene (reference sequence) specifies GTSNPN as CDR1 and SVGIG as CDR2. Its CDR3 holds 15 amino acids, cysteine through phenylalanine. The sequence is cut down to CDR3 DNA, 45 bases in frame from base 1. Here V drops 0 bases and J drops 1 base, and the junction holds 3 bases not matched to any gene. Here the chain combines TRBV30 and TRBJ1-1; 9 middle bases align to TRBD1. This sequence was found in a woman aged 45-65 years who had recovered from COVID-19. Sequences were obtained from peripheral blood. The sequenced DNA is TGTGCCTGGAGTGTCTGGGGACAGGGGAACACTGAAGCTTTCTTT. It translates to CAWSVWGQGNTEAFF. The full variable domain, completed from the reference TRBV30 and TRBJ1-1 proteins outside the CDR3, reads SQTIHQWPATLVQPVGSPLSLECTVEGTSNPNLYWYRQAAGRGLQLLFYSVGIGQISSEVPQNLSASRPQDRQFILSSKKLLLSDSGFYLCAWSVWGQGNTEAFFGQGTRLTVV.